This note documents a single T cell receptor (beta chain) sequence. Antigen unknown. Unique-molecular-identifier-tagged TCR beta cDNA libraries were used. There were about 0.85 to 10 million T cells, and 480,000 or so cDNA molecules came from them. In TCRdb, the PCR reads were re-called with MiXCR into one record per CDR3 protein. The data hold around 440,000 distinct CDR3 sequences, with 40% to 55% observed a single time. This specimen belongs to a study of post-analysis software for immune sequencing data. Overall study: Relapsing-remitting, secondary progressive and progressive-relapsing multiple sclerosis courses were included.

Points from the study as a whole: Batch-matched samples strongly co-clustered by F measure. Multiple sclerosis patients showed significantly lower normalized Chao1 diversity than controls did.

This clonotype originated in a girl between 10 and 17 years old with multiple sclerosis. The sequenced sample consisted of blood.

CDR3 bases: TGCAGTGCTAGGGAGCGGGGGGCCCAGCCCCAGCATTTT. It yields the protein CSARERGAQPQHF. The chain employs TRBV20-1 and TRBJ1-5; maybe TRBD1 (6 bases). Per germline, CDR1 DFQATT and CDR2 SNEGSKA (reference sequence). The CDR3 covers 13 residues. Deletions cut 3 bases from V and 7 bases from J, with 13 bases between.